These 27 T cell receptor beta chains were sequenced from one sample in a study of a mutant IDH1 vaccine in newly diagnosed glioma. Their antigens remain unidentified. Repertoires were generated with immunoSEQ multiplex PCR, while TCRdb's copy carries only in-frame clones and drops some. The sample records tens of thousands of clones, more than 70% being singletons. Time point defined: week 35, safety follow-up. In the vaccine, a single dose held 300 ug of the mutant IDH1 20-mer peptide, along with topical imiquimod. Material: PBMCs, obtained from a glioma patient whose treatment included an IDH1 peptide vaccine. The receptor source for this set is a woman between 35 and 50 years old with glioma.

This sequence joins TRBV4-1 and TRBJ2-5; 12 bases are a match to TRBD2. Germline assignment: CDR1 MGHRA and CDR2 YSYEKL. J lost 3 bases, V lost 1 base, and 9 bases had no gene match. The CDR3 extends over 18 amino acids. This CDR3 is CASSQAPSGGAPKETQYF. For the CDR3, the DNA is TGCGCCAGCAGCCAAGCCCCTAGCGGGGGGGCCCCAAAAGAGACCCAGTACTTC.

This clone has more than one count but fewer than ten. This rearrangement joins TRBV5-6 to TRBJ2-7; D possibly corresponds to TRBD2 (6 bases). CDR1 is SGHDT, CDR2 YYEEEE, per germline. The ends were cut back, 0 bases at V and 2 bases at J, with 12 bases in the middle. The CDR3 loop spans 15 amino acids. The CDR3: CASSLVGGTPYEQYF. The DNA of the CDR3 is TGTGCCAGCAGCTTGGTCGGGGGAACTCCCTACGAGCAGTACTTC. Using reference TRBV5-6 and TRBJ2-7 for the parts outside the CDR3, the full variable domain is DAGVTQSPTHLIKTRGQQVTLRCSPKSGHDTVSWYQQALGQGPQFIFQYYEEEERQRGNFPDRFSGHQFPNYSSELNVNALLLGDSALYLCASSLVGGTPYEQYFGPGTRLTVT.

The chain uses TRBV2 and TRBJ2-3, with D possibly TRBD2 on 5 matching bases. V lost 6 bases to trimming and J lost 8 bases, with 9 bases between them. The CDR3 has 11 residues. The germline V gene encodes CDR1 SNHLY and CDR2 FYNNEI. DNA for the CDR3: TGTGCCAGCAGGGAAAGCGGTACGCAGTATTTT. This sequence encodes CASRESGTQYF. Based on the CDR3 plus reference TRBV2 and TRBJ2-3, the full variable domain is EPEVTQTPSHQVTQMGQEVILRCVPISNHLYFYWYRQILGQKVEFLVSFYNNEISEKSEIFDDQFSVERPDGSNFTLKIRSTKLEDSAMYFCASRESGTQYFGPGTRLTVL.

The J gene is TRBJ1-3, the V gene TRBV6-5; D may be TRBD1 (5 bases). The length of the CDR3 is 16 residues. Trimming cost V 2 bases and J 6 bases, with 17 bases left between them. The V gene's germline CDR1 is MNHEY and CDR2 SVGAGI. The CDR3 DNA is TGTGCCAGCAGTTACACCTGGTCCGTAGGGGCAAACACCATATATTTT. Its protein product is CASSYTWSVGANTIYF.

The chain carries TRBV12-5 and TRBJ2-7, with a possible D match to TRBD2 (7 bases). V shed 5 bases and J shed 1 base, with 18 bases lying between them. The germline CDR1 and CDR2 sequences are LGHNT and FRNRAP. CDR3 size: 16 residues. The CDR3 loop reads CASGLLGGARSYEQYF. The CDR3, as DNA: TGTGCTAGTGGTCTCCTTGGGGGGGCGCGATCCTACGAGCAGTACTTC. Looking up the rest from reference TRBV12-5 and TRBJ2-7 gives the full variable domain: DARVTQTPRHKVTEMGQEVTMRCQPILGHNTVFWYRQTMMQGLELLAYFRNRAPLDDSGMPKDRFSAEMPDATLATLKIQPSEPRDSAVYFCASGLLGGARSYEQYFGPGTRLTVT.

The gene calls are TRBV7-3 and TRBJ2-5; 13 nucleotides line up with TRBD2. Germline CDR1 reads SGHTA; CDR2 reads FQGTGA. The CDR3 is 17 residues long. V shed 2 bases, J shed 1 base, and the junction held 4 bases outside the gene matches. CDR3 coding DNA: TGTGCCAGCAGCTTAGGGACTAGCGGGACCCTCCAAGAGACCCAGTACTTC. This gives the protein CASSLGTSGTLQETQYF. Filled out from reference TRBV7-3 and TRBJ2-5, the complete variable domain reads GAGVSQTPSNKVTEKGKYVELRCDPISGHTALYWYRQSLGQGPEFLIYFQGTGAADDSGLPNDRFFAVRPEGSVSTLKIQRTERGDSAVYLCASSLGTSGTLQETQYFGPGTRLLVL.

The chain links TRBV30 to TRBJ1-6, with no clear D. Germline lookup yields CDR1 GTSNPN and CDR2 SVGIG (reference sequence). V was trimmed by 0 bases and J by 9 bases, leaving 6 bases between them. This CDR3 has 12 amino acids. The CDR3 DNA reads as TGTGCCTGGAGTGTAAAGGGTTCACCCCTCCACTTT. It is translated as CAWSVKGSPLHF.

This chain links TRBV4-1 with TRBJ2-7, with D uncertain. CDR1 is MGHRA and CDR2 is YSYEKL in the germline V gene. Trimming shortened V by 4 bases and J by 4 bases, and 14 bases separated the two germline ends. The length of the CDR3 is 14 residues. This chain's CDR3 is CASSRQVILYEQYF. CDR3 sequence (DNA): TGCGCCAGCAGCCGACAAGTCATCTTATACGAGCAGTACTTC.

The chain joins TRBV12-5 to TRBJ2-2; TRBD2 agrees at 10 bases. Germline trimming cut 3 bases from V and 4 bases from J; bases unmatched to any gene: 5. Looked up from germline, CDR1 is LGHNT and CDR2 is FRNRAP. The CDR3 sequence is 16 residues long. Here the CDR3 DNA reads TGTGCTAGTGGTTTATGGACTAGCGGAGCCACCGGGGAGCTGTTTTTT. The encoded protein is CASGLWTSGATGELFF.

The rearrangement joins TRBV4-1 to TRBJ1-2, with 8 bases that match TRBD1. The CDR3 contains 16 residues. V shed 1 base and J 1 base; nucleotides not matched to a gene: 5. Germline V gives CDR1 MGHRA, CDR2 YSYEKL. The CDR3 loop is CASSQVGTGGNYGYTF. The CDR3 bases are TGCGCCAGCAGCCAAGTAGGGACAGGTGGTAACTATGGCTACACCTTC.

The chain couples TRBV5-6 to TRBJ2-1, with unresolved D. CDR3 length: 18 amino acids. V was cut by 0 bases and J by 0 bases, with 16 bases left in between. Germline values: CDR1 SGHDT, CDR2 YYEEEE. CDR3 amino acids: CASSLVVALLSSYNEQFF. Here the CDR3 DNA reads TGTGCCAGCAGCTTGGTCGTCGCACTCCTAAGCTCCTACAATGAGCAGTTCTTC.

The genes are TRBV6-6 and TRBJ2-7; D is possibly TRBD2 (6 bases). CDR3 length equals 13 residues. Germline CDR1 is MNHNY and CDR2 is SVGAGI (reference sequence). Trimming took 7 bases from V and 2 from J, leaving 12 bases between them. The CDR3 loop reads CASNSGLTYEQYF. CDR3 bases: TGTGCCAGCAATAGCGGTCTTACCTACGAGCAGTACTTC.

The chain has TRBV25-1 and TRBJ2-7, with 7 bases aligning to TRBD1. CDR3 size: 15 residues. V gave up 5 bases and J gave up 0 bases; unmatched junction bases: 7. Germline V gene data show CDR1 as MGHDK and CDR2 as SYGVNS. In nucleotides, the CDR3 is TGTGCCAGCAGTAAGACAGGGAAGGGCTCCTACGAGCAGTACTTC. This gives the protein CASSKTGKGSYEQYF.

The genes are TRBV5-4 and TRBJ2-7; 7 nucleotides agree with TRBD1. The CDR3 length is 13 residues. Per germline, CDR1 SGHNT and CDR2 YYREEE (reference sequence). J gave up 4 bases and V 4 bases, and 5 bases lay outside the gene matches. The DNA for the CDR3 is TGTGCCAGCAGCGGGGACAGTGTTTACGAGCAGTACTTC. Its translation is CASSGDSVYEQYF.

The chain carries TRBV29-1 and TRBJ2-1; 9 nucleotides agree with TRBD2. CDR1 is SQVTM, CDR2 ANQGSEA, per germline. The CDR3 runs to 15 residues. Unmatched junction bases numbered 4, after V lost 4 bases and J lost 0 bases. CDR3 region: CSVGGGGDSYNEQFF. As DNA, the CDR3 is TGCAGCGTTGGGGGCGGGGGGGACTCCTACAATGAGCAGTTCTTC.

The J gene is TRBJ1-1, the V gene TRBV2, with 9 bases matching TRBD1. J gave up 5 bases and V 5 bases, and 6 bases lay outside the gene matches. This CDR3 contains 14 residues. The germline CDR1 and CDR2 sequences are SNHLY and FYNNEI. The CDR3 DNA reads TGTGCCAGCAGTTCCGGGACAGGGAGGACTGAAGCTTTCTTT. Amino acid sequence: CASSSGTGRTEAFF.

This rearrangement joins TRBV6-1 to TRBJ2-3; D gene uncertain. Germline loops: CDR1 MNHNS, CDR2 SASEGT. The CDR3 totals 14 residues. The germline V and J ends were trimmed by 2 bases and 3 bases, with 9 bases remaining between them. Written as DNA, the CDR3 is TGTGCCAGCAGTGAACTCGGTGGGACAGATACGCAGTATTTT. This codes for CASSELGGTDTQYF.

V gene TRBV28 combines with J gene TRBJ2-7; 8 bases fit TRBD2. The CDR3 loop spans 12 amino acids. V shed 7 bases and J 6 bases; nucleotides not matched to a gene: 5. Germline CDR1 MDHEN, CDR2 SYDVKM. CDR3 sequence reads: CASNFGGGEQYF. CDR3 bases: TGTGCCAGCAACTTCGGGGGGGGCGAGCAGTACTTC.

The chain is built from TRBV2 and TRBJ2-3; 12 bases are a match to TRBD2. Losses at the gene ends were 8 bases for V and 5 bases for J; bases not matched to a gene: 8. Germline loops: CDR1 SNHLY, CDR2 FYNNEI. CDR3 size: 15 residues. The chain's CDR3 is CASLGQGLAGDTQYF. The CDR3 DNA is TGTGCCAGCCTAGGCCAGGGACTAGCGGGAGATACGCAGTATTTT.

This clone was observed a few times. J is TRBJ1-5 and V is TRBV19; D unclear. V gave up 2 bases and J gave up 3 bases, with 2 bases separating them. The V gene's germline CDR1 is LNHDA and CDR2 SQIVND (reference sequence). The CDR3 totals 12 residues. CDR3 DNA sequence: TGTGCCAGTAGTATAAACAATCAGCCCCAGCATTTT. Translating gives CASSINNQPQHF.

This clone showed up just once. The chain recombines TRBV27 with TRBJ1-1; maybe TRBD1 (5 bases). The V end was cut by 3 bases, the J end by 6 bases, with 11 bases between. CDR3 size: 13 residues. Germline CDR1 and CDR2: MNHEY and SMNVEV (reference sequence). Here the CDR3 reads CASSFLGVSEAFF. The CDR3 DNA reads TGTGCCAGCAGTTTCTTAGGGGTATCTGAAGCTTTCTTT.

V gene TRBV5-1 combines with J gene TRBJ2-1; 8 nucleotides agree with TRBD2. This CDR3 contains 15 residues. Per the germline V gene, CDR1 is SGHRS and CDR2 is YFSETQ. V dropped 4 bases and J dropped 2; count of bases not matched to a gene: 5. The CDR3 reads CASSRTGGPYNEQFF. CDR3 nucleotide sequence: TGCGCCAGCAGCCGAACGGGGGGGCCCTACAATGAGCAGTTCTTC.

The V gene is TRBV14, the J gene TRBJ1-6; D unclear. CDR3 size: 14 residues. Germline CDR1 is SGHDN and CDR2 is FVKESK. Trimming pared 3 bases from V and 4 bases from J, leaving 7 bases between. This CDR3 is CASSQGGYNSPLHF. The CDR3, as DNA: TGTGCCAGCAGCCAGGGAGGATATAATTCACCCCTCCACTTT. The full variable domain, completed using reference TRBV14 and TRBJ1-6, is EAGVTQFPSHSVIEKGQTVTLRCDPISGHDNLYWYRRVMGKEIKFLLHFVKESKQDESGMPNNRFLAERTGGTYSTLKVQPAELEDSGVYFCASSQGGYNSPLHFGNGTRLTVT.

This chain joins TRBV9 and TRBJ1-5, with D perhaps matching TRBD1 (5 bases). Germline lookup yields CDR1 SGDLS and CDR2 YYNGEE. The CDR3 is made up of 14 amino acids. V was clipped by 7 bases and J by 2 bases, with 13 bases between them. In nucleotides, the CDR3 is TGTGCCAGCGGTAGGGGAGTGGGCAATCAGCCCCAGCATTTT. Encoded protein: CASGRGVGNQPQHF.

J is TRBJ2-4 and V is TRBV29-1; 8 nucleotides match TRBD1. This CDR3 region has 10 residues. V dropped 6 bases and J dropped 8; count of bases not matched to a gene: 0. CDR1 is SQVTM, CDR2 ANQGSEA, per germline. CDR3 in amino acids: CSVGQDIQYF. In DNA form, the CDR3 reads TGCAGCGTGGGACAGGACATTCAGTACTTC. Drawing the rest from reference TRBV29-1 and TRBJ2-4, the complete variable domain is SAVISQKPSRDICQRGTSLTIQCQVDSQVTMMFWYRQQPGQSLTLIATANQGSEATYESGFVIDKFPISRPNLTFSTLTVSNMSPEDSSIYLCSVGQDIQYFGAGTRLSVL.

The chain recombines TRBV18 with TRBJ2-3; 10 bases align to TRBD2. The CDR3 covers 15 residues. J lost 6 bases, V lost 2 bases, and 5 bases had no gene match. Per germline, CDR1 KGHSH and CDR2 LQKENI. CDR3 region: CASSPSPSGGDTQYF. Here the CDR3 DNA reads TGTGCCAGCTCACCATCCCCTAGCGGGGGCGATACGCAGTATTTT.

The rearrangement uses TRBV4-2 and TRBJ2-7; D not resolved. The CDR3 is made up of 16 amino acids. Trimming pared 1 base from V and 0 bases from J, leaving 13 bases between. The V gene's germline CDR1 is LGHNA and CDR2 YNFKEQ. In DNA form, the CDR3 reads TGTGCCAGCAGCCAAGCCCTCAGTATAAGCTCCTACGAGCAGTACTTC. Its protein product is CASSQALSISSYEQYF.